This is a list of T cell receptor beta chains from one sample in a study of blood T cells in healthy people across ages. TCRdb fed the 5' RACE reads into MiXCR, producing one record per CDR3 protein. The table records 1.5 million to 2 million distinct CDR3 sequences, under 30% of them present only once. Sequencing was carried out using blood. These receptors were taken from a woman in her 30s in good health. Both conserved end residues are part of each CDR3. D genes are given only for firm matches. Clone size is shown for a subset of rows, as once, few, many or a class of expanded clone.

>NA|NA|TRBV9|TRBJ2-5
TGTGCCAGCAGCGTCTTTGGGGGGACCCAGTACTTC
CASSVFGGTQYF
>few|TRBD1|TRBV6-5|TRBJ1-5
TGTGCCAGCAGGGCGGACAGGGAGGGCCAGCCCCAGCATTTT
CASRADREGQPQHF
>once|TRBD2|TRBV9|TRBJ2-5
TGTGCCAGCAGCGTACAAGCGGGAGAGGAGATCCAGTACTTC
CASSVQAGEEIQYF
>NA|NA|TRBV24-1|TRBJ2-1
TGTGCCACCAGTGCCGCCCCGGGCTTCAATGAGCAGTTCTTC
CATSAAPGFNEQFF
>NA|NA|TRBV25-1|TRBJ2-5
TGTGCCAGCAGTGAATACAAGGCGGCAGACCAAGAGACCCAGTACTTC
CASSEYKAADQETQYF
>NA|NA|TRBV9|TRBJ2-7
TGTGCCAGCAGCGCAGGCTTTTCTAGCTCCTACGAGCAGTACTTC
CASSAGFSSSYEQYF
>many|NA|TRBV12-3/TRBV12-4|TRBJ2-7
TGTGCCAGCAGTTTCAAGCTTCGCTACGAGCAGTACTTC
CASSFKLRYEQYF
>NA|TRBD2|TRBV6-6|TRBJ2-7
TGTGCCAGCAGTTGCTCCGCACTAGCGGGAGGGTCCTACGAGCAGTACTTC
CASSCSALAGGSYEQYF
>NA|NA|TRBV7-7|TRBJ2-2
TGTGCCAGCAGCCGCTCGGGCAGTAACACCGGGGAGCTGTTTTTT
CASSRSGSNTGELFF
>many|NA|TRBV7-2|TRBJ2-1
TGTGCCAGCAGCTTAATGGCCGGTTCCTACAATGAGCAGTTCTTC
CASSLMAGSYNEQFF
>many|TRBD1|TRBV10-3|TRBJ2-1
TGTGCCATCAGGTCGGGGACAGGCGATGAGCAGTTCTTC
CAIRSGTGDEQFF
>few|NA|TRBV5-1|TRBJ2-4
TGCGCCAGCAGCTTCCAGCTGGAAAACATTCAGTACTTC
CASSFQLENIQYF
>many|TRBD1|TRBV5-1|TRBJ2-5
TGCGCCAGCAGCTCGGGGACAGGGGGACGAGAGACCCAGTACTTC
CASSSGTGGRETQYF
>NA|NA|TRBV7-9|TRBJ1-1
TGTGCCAGCAGCTTAGAATGGGATGAAGCTTTCTTT
CASSLEWDEAFF
>few|NA|TRBV5-6|TRBJ2-1
TGTGCCAGCAGCGAGGAGCGGTACAATGAGCAGTTCTTC
CASSEERYNEQFF
>NA|TRBD2|TRBV7-3|TRBJ2-3
TGTGCCAGCAGCTTAACGGGGACTACAATCGATACGCAGTATTTT
CASSLTGTTIDTQYF
>NA|NA|TRBV14|TRBJ1-2
TGTGCCAGCAGCCAAGGACGCAGGGGCCCCTATGGCTACACCTTC
CASSQGRRGPYGYTF
>many|TRBD2|TRBV29-1|TRBJ2-5
TGCAGCGTTGAAATGGGACTAGCGGGAGGCCAAGAGACCCAGTACTTC
CSVEMGLAGGQETQYF
>NA|NA|TRBV11-2|TRBJ1-6
TGTGCCAGCAGCTCTAAAGGGAACTCTCAGGGTTCACCCCTCCACTTT
CASSSKGNSQGSPLHF
>NA|TRBD1|TRBV7-9|TRBJ1-2
TGTGCCAGCAGCTGGGGGGACAGGGGGCGAGGCGGCTACACCTTC
CASSWGDRGRGGYTF
>once|TRBD2|TRBV6-2/TRBV6-3|TRBJ2-2
TGTGCCAGCGAGAATCGACTAGCGGACGGGGAGCTGTTTTTT
CASENRLADGELFF
>NA|NA|TRBV29-1|TRBJ1-5
TGCAGCGTTGCTCGAGGCAACAATCAGCCCCAGCATTTT
CSVARGNNQPQHF
>NA|TRBD2|TRBV28|TRBJ2-5
TGTGCCAGCAGGCATGCGGGGGGGCAAGAGACCCAGTACTTC
CASRHAGGQETQYF
>few|NA|TRBV7-3|TRBJ2-5
TGTGCCAGCAGCTTAGGGGGGTTTATCCGAGAGACCCAGTACTTC
CASSLGGFIRETQYF
>many|NA|TRBV3-1|TRBJ1-2
TGTGCCAGCAGTCAGAGGACGGACTATGGCTACACCTTC
CASSQRTDYGYTF
>NA|NA|TRBV28|TRBJ1-4
TGTGCCAGCAGTTCGACAGTGACAACTAATGAAAAACTGTTTTTT
CASSSTVTTNEKLFF
>NA|TRBD2|TRBV19|TRBJ2-7
TGTGCCAGTAGTATGGGGGGGGATTCCTACGAGCAGTACTTC
CASSMGGDSYEQYF
>NA|NA|TRBV28|TRBJ1-2
TGTGCCAGCAGCCTCGTCACGAGTCGTGGCTACACCTTC
CASSLVTSRGYTF
>NA|TRBD2|TRBV5-1|TRBJ2-7
TGCGCCAGCAGCTTGGAAGCGGGGCCTGCCTACGAGCAGTACTTC
CASSLEAGPAYEQYF
>few|NA|TRBV12-3/TRBV12-4|TRBJ2-7
TGTGCCAGCAGCCCGGGAAGGCCCTACGAGCAGTACTTC
CASSPGRPYEQYF
>few|NA|TRBV6-2/TRBV6-3|TRBJ2-6
TGTGCCAGCAGTTACCCGGGACACCACTCTGGGGCCAACGTCCTGACTTTC
CASSYPGHHSGANVLTF
>few|NA|TRBV24-1|TRBJ2-5
TGTGCCACCCGGGGGGCAGCCAATCAAGGGACCCAGTACTTC
CATRGAANQGTQYF
>once|NA|TRBV12-3/TRBV12-4|TRBJ1-5
TGTGCCAGCAGTGCCGGGACACCCAGTCAGCCCCAGCATTTT
CASSAGTPSQPQHF
>NA|NA|TRBV20-1|TRBJ1-1
TGCAGTGCTAGAGGGGGACGGGACCCATGGGGCACTGAAGCTTTCTTT
CSARGGRDPWGTEAFF
>NA|NA|TRBV7-9|TRBJ1-2
TGTGCCAGCAGCTCGGCTGCTGGCTACACCTTC
CASSSAAGYTF
>few|NA|TRBV7-9|TRBJ2-5
TGTGCCAGCAGCTTATGGGATGCGCTGGGGGCAGAGACCCAGTACTTC
CASSLWDALGAETQYF
>few|NA|TRBV20-1|TRBJ2-1
TGCAGTGCTCTGGGGGCTAGCTCCTACAATGAGCAGTTCTTC
CSALGASSYNEQFF
>few|TRBD2|TRBV9|TRBJ2-1
TGTGCCAGCAGCGTAGGGGGACTAGCGGGAGTAGATGAGCAGTTCTTC
CASSVGGLAGVDEQFF
>NA|NA|TRBV7-2|TRBJ1-1
TGTGCCAGCAGCAGTAGCAGGGGCCTGAACACTGAAGCTTTCTTT
CASSSSRGLNTEAFF
>few|NA|TRBV6-5|TRBJ2-6
TGTGCCGGCAGTTACTCGACCCGGACCTCTGGGGCCAACGTCCTGACTTTC
CAGSYSTRTSGANVLTF
>few|NA|TRBV27|TRBJ2-7
TGTGCCAGCAGACACATGGGGGTTTTGGCCTACGAGCAGTACTTC
CASRHMGVLAYEQYF
>NA|NA|TRBV11-2|TRBJ1-2
TGTGCCAGCAGCTTAGAAAACAGCCAGGCCGGGGGCTACACCTTC
CASSLENSQAGGYTF
>NA|NA|TRBV11-2|TRBJ1-2
TGTGCCAGCAGCACGTCGTTAGGTGGCTGCACCTTC
CASSTSLGGCTF
>few|NA|TRBV7-2|TRBJ2-5
TGTGCCAGCAGCGCCAGAGGTAGGGAGTGGACCCAGTACTTC
CASSARGREWTQYF
>NA|NA|TRBV2|TRBJ2-2
TGTGCCAGCAGTGAATACAGGGCGGGCACCGGGGAGCGGTTTTTT
CASSEYRAGTGERFF
>NA|NA|TRBV29-1|TRBJ2-1
TGCAGCGTTGAAGAAGGGAATAAGCAGTTCTTC
CSVEEGNKQFF
>NA|TRBD1|TRBV29-1|TRBJ1-4
TGCAGCGCTCGGGGGGACAGGGAAGGGCGACTGTTTTTT
CSARGDREGRLFF
>once|NA|TRBV3-1|TRBJ1-5
TGTGCCAGCAGCCAAGACGTCGGGGGACGTCTACCCCAGCATTTT
CASSQDVGGRLPQHF
>few|TRBD2|TRBV5-1|TRBJ2-1
TGCGCCAGCAGCGCGGGCTCAACTAGCGGGAGGTGGAATGAGCAGTTCTTC
CASSAGSTSGRWNEQFF
>many|TRBD2|TRBV4-3|TRBJ2-7
TGCGCCAGCAGCCAAGAGACGGGAGGGCCTTACGAGCAGTACTTC
CASSQETGGPYEQYF
>NA|TRBD1|TRBV20-1|TRBJ1-5
TGCAGTGCTCTACAGGGGACTCAGCCCCAGCATTTT
CSALQGTQPQHF
>NA|TRBD2|TRBV27|TRBJ2-1
TGTGCCAGCTACCCTGAGACTAGCGGGAGGGTAATTGAGCAGTTCTTC
CASYPETSGRVIEQFF
>NA|TRBD2|TRBV6-5|TRBJ2-3
TGTGCCAGCAGTTCTACCGGAATTGGGGGGGGTTTCACAGATACGCAGTATTTT
CASSSTGIGGGFTDTQYF
>few|TRBD2|TRBV20-1|TRBJ2-3
TGCAGTGCTCAGGACCGCGGCCTAGCGGGTGGAACTAGCACAGATACGCAGTATTTT
CSAQDRGLAGGTSTDTQYF
>many|NA|TRBV7-6|TRBJ2-1
TGTGCCAGCAGCTCCGGGACTGGCCTCTCCTACAATGAGCAGTTCTTC
CASSSGTGLSYNEQFF